The table lists the clone carrying this T cell receptor (beta chain) with many counts. A sample-barcoded 5' primer and a J-beta primer mix were used in a second PCR of about 6 to 11 cycles. Each CDR3 protein is one row after TCRdb ran MiXCR on the 5' RACE reads. Counted here are about 1,400,000 distinct CDR3 sequences, 59% occurring once; the ten biggest clones make up approximately 7%. The germline V gene encodes CDR1 MGHRA and CDR2 YSYEKL. V lost 2 bases to trimming and J lost 2 bases; unmatched junction nucleotides: 3. This CDR3 contains 14 residues. This specimen belongs to a study of blood T cells in healthy people across ages.

Sequenced material: blood. The clonotype was recovered from a man younger than 30 in good health. V gene TRBV4-1 combines with J gene TRBJ2-7; TRBD1 matches 7 bases. This CDR3 is CASSQRTGAYEQYF. The CDR3 nucleotides are TGCGCCAGCAGCCAAAGGACAGGTGCCTACGAGCAGTACTTC.